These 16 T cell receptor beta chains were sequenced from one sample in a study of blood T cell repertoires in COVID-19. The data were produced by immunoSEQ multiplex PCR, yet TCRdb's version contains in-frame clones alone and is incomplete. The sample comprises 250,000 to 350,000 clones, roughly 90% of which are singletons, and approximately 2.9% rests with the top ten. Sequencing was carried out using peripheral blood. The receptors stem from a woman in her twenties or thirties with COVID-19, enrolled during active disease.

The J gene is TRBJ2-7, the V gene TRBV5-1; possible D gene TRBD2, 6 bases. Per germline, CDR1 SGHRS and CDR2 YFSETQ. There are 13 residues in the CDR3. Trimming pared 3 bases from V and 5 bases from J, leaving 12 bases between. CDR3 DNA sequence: TGCGCCAGCAGCTCGGAGTGGGGGGACGAGCAGTACTTC. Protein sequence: CASSSEWGDEQYF.

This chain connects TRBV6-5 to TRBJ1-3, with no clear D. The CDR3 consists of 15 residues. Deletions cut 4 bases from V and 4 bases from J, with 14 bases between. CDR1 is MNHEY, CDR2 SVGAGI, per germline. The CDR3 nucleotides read TGTGCCAGCAGTTGGACCCGGGAGGCAGGAAACACCATATATTTT. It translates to CASSWTREAGNTIYF.

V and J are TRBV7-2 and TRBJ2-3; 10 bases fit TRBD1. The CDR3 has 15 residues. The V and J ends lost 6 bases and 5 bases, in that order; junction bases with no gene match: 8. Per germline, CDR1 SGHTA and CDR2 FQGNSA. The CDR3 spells CASRKDRGGGDTQYF. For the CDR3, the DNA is TGTGCCAGCAGAAAGGACAGGGGGGGTGGAGATACGCAGTATTTT.

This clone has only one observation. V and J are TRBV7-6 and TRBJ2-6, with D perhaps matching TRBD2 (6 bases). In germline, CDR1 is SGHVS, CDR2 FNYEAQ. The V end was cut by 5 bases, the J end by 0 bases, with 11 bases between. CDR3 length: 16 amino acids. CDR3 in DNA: TGTGCCAGCAGCCTTCTAGCGCCCTCTGGGGCCAACGTCCTGACTTTC. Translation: CASSLLAPSGANVLTF.

The CDR3 here is CASSEGGSNEKLFF. The CDR3 region has the DNA TGTGCCAGCAGTGAAGGTGGCTCTAATGAAAAACTGTTTTTT. The rearrangement links TRBV6-1 to TRBJ1-4, with unresolved D. The CDR3 sequence is 14 residues long. V lost 1 base and J 3 bases, leaving 6 bases between the germline ends. The germline V gene encodes CDR1 MNHNS and CDR2 SASEGT.

CDR3 in DNA: TGTGCCAGCAGTTTACTCCCGTCCAGGTGGGGCTACACCTTC. Protein sequence: CASSLLPSRWGYTF. V and J are TRBV28 and TRBJ1-2; D is uncertain. The CDR3 loop spans 14 amino acids. Germline V gene lookup returns CDR1 MDHEN and CDR2 SYDVKM. Trimming took off 2 bases at V and 8 bases at J, with 15 bases between the two ends.

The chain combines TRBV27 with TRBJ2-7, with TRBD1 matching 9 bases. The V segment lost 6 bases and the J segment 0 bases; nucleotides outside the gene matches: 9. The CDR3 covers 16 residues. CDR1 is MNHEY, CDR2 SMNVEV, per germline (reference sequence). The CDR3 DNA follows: TGTGCCAGCAGCCTGACAGGGGGTCACCTCTCCTACGAGCAGTACTTC. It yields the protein CASSLTGGHLSYEQYF.

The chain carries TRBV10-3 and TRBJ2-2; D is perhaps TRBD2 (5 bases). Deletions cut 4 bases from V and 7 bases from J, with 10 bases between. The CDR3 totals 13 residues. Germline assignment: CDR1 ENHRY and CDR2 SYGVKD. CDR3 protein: CAISGNEGGELFF. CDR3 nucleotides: TGTGCCATCAGTGGTAACGAGGGCGGGGAGCTGTTTTTT.

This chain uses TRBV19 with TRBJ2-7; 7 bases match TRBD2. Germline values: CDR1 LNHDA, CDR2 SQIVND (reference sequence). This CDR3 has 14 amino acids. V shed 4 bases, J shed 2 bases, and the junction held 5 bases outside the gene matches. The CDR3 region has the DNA TGTGCCAGTAGTAAGTCTAGCGGCACCTACGAGCAGTACTTC. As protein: CASSKSSGTYEQYF. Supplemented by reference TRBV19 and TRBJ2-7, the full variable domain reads DGGITQSPKYLFRKEGQNVTLSCEQNLNHDAMYWYRQDPGQGLRLIYYSQIVNDFQKGDIAEGYSVSREKKESFPLTVTSAQKNPTAFYLCASSKSSGTYEQYFGPGTRLTVT.

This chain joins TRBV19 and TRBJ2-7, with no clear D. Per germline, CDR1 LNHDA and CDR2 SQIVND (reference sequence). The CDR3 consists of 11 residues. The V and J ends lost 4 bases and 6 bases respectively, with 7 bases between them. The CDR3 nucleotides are TGTGCCAGTAGTAGCGGTTTCGAGCAGTACTTC. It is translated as CASSSGFEQYF.

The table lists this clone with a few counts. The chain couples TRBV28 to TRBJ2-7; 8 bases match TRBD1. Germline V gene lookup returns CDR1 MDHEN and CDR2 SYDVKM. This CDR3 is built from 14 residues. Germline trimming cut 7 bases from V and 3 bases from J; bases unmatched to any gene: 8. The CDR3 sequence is CASTPGQAVYEQYF. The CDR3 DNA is TGTGCCAGCACCCCGGGACAGGCCGTCTACGAGCAGTACTTC.

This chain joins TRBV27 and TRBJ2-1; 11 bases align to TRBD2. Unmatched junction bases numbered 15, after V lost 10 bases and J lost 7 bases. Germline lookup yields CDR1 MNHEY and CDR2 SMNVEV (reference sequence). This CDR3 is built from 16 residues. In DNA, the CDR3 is TGTGCCACCGGGGGTAGCGGGAGGGCCTTTGGGAATGAGCAGTTCTTC. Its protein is CATGGSGRAFGNEQFF.

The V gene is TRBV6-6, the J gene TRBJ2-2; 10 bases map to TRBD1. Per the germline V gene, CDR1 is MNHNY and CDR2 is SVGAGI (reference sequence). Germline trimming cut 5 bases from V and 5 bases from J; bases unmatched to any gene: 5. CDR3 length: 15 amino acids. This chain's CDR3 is CASSPRTGGTGELFF. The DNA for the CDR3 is TGTGCCAGCAGTCCCCGGACAGGGGGGACCGGGGAGCTGTTTTTT.

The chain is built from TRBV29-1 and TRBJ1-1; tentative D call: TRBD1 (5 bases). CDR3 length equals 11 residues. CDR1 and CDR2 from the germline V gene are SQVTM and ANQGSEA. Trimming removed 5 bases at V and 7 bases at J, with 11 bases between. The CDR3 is CSVSRGSEAFF. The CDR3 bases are TGCAGCGTTAGCCGGGGGAGTGAAGCTTTCTTT.

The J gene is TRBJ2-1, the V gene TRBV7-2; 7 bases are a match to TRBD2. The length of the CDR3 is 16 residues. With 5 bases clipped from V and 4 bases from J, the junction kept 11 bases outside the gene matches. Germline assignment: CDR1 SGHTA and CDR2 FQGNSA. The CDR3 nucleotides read TGTGCCAGCAGCACCGTCGGTGGCGGGGGATACAATGAGCAGTTCTTC. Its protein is CASSTVGGGGYNEQFF.

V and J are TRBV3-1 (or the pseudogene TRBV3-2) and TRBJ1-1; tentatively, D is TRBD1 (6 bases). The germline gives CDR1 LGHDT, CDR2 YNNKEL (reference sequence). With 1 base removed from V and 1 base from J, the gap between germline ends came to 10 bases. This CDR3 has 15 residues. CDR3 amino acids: CASSQGQDPNTEAFF. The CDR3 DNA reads TGTGCCAGCAGCCAAGGACAGGACCCGAACACTGAAGCTTTCTTT.